This T cell receptor beta chain was found in a study of T cells in lung cancer brain metastases. The ends lost 7 bases at V and 5 bases at J; junction bases unmatched: 9. CDR1 is MNHNS and CDR2 is SASEGT in the germline V gene. The CDR3 loop spans 14 amino acids. Assay: immunoSEQ multiplex PCR; the TCRdb copy retains only in-frame clones and omits some. The sample lists 1,500 to 2,000 clones, around 84% seen once, with 5.5% to 8% in the top ten. Exclusion applied to any patient with a history of multiple malignancies. Sequencing was performed on tumor tissue from the primary lung tumor. This rearrangement joins TRBV6-1 to TRBJ1-2; the match to TRBD1 covers 8 bases. The receptor's source is a man in his sixties or seventies with non-small cell lung cancer. The CDR3 DNA reads TGTGCCAGCAACCTTCAGGGGGCAGGGTATGGCTACACCTTC. Translated: CASNLQGAGYGYTF.